This T cell receptor beta chain was documented in a study of T cells of healthy individuals. Each CDR3 protein gets one entry after TCRdb re-called the 5' RACE reads with MiXCR. The table shows tens of thousands of distinct CDR3 sequences, with roughly 4.3% occurring only once. With 1 base removed from V and 1 base from J, the gap between germline ends came to 11 bases. Germline V CDR1 and CDR2: MGHRA, YSYEKL. The CDR3 totals 15 residues. This clonotype was observed at least ten times. The chain recombines TRBV4-1 with TRBJ2-7; D gene ambiguous. The source is a human donor in good health. The CDR3 bases are TGCGCCAGCAGCCAAGGCAGTCTCTGGTCCTACGAGCAGTACTTC. Protein sequence: CASSQGSLWSYEQYF.